The rows below give T cell receptor beta chains drawn from one sample of a study of blood T cell repertoires in COVID-19. Data came from immunoSEQ multiplex PCR; TCRdb stores just in-frame clones and leaves some out. Of under 200,000 clones in the sample, approximately 80% are singletons; the top ten hold about 10%. Sequenced sample: peripheral blood. The receptor set was obtained from a woman older than 75 with active or convalescent COVID-19. The CDR3 runs from the conserved cysteine through the conserved F or W. The D gene is left open where the match is weak. Rows may omit the clone size; those that give it use once, few, many or a size class.

d_call j_call clone_size v_call cdr3_aa cdr3_nt
- TRBJ2-5 - TRBV2 CATWSTSQETQYF TGTGCCACCTGGAGCACTTCACAAGAGACCCAGTACTTC
TRBD1 TRBJ1-5 - TRBV9 CASSAGQGYQPQHF TGTGCCAGCAGCGCGGGACAGGGTTACCAGCCCCAGCATTTT
- TRBJ1-2 - TRBV19 CASTNPGFFTPVNYGYTF TGTGCCAGTACAAACCCCGGGTTCTTCACACCCGTCAACTATGGCTACACCTTC
TRBD1 TRBJ2-1 - TRBV10-3 CAIRDSGTGLNEQFF TGTGCCATCAGAGACTCCGGGACAGGCTTGAATGAGCAGTTCTTC
- TRBJ1-3 - TRBV5-1 CASSGGVGNTIYF TGCGCCAGCAGCGGAGGGGTTGGAAACACCATATATTTT
- TRBJ2-1 - TRBV4-3 CASSPTVSSYNEQFF TGCGCCAGCAGCCCGACAGTCAGCTCCTACAATGAGCAGTTCTTC
- TRBJ1-2 - TRBV12-3/TRBV12-4 CASSFSGLNGYTF TGTGCCAGCAGTTTTTCAGGGCTGAATGGCTACACCTTC
- TRBJ2-5 - TRBV20-1 CSAGRAETQYF TGCAGTGCAGGCAGAGCGGAGACCCAGTACTTC
TRBD1 TRBJ2-2 once TRBV5-1 CASSLAGTGNTGELFF TGCGCCAGCAGCTTGGCCGGGACAGGGAACACCGGGGAGCTGTTTTTT
- TRBJ2-7 - TRBV6-2/TRBV6-3 CASSYNRVYEQYF TGTGCCAGCAGTTACAACAGGGTTTACGAGCAGTACTTC
TRBD2 TRBJ2-5 - TRBV5-4 CASSLGLAGGQETQYF TGTGCCAGCAGTTTGGGACTAGCGGGGGGGCAAGAGACCCAGTACTTC
- TRBJ2-1 - TRBV11-3 CASSFSGQGGNEQFF TGTGCCAGCAGCTTCTCCGGTCAGGGGGGAAATGAGCAGTTCTTC
TRBD2 TRBJ2-1 few TRBV2 CASRKGSSGGENEQFF TGTGCCAGCAGGAAGGGGTCTAGCGGGGGGGAAAATGAGCAGTTCTTC
- TRBJ1-1 - TRBV4-1 CASSQLTGGRPIMNTEAFF TGCGCCAGCAGCCAACTAACGGGGGGCAGGCCTATCATGAACACTGAAGCTTTCTTT
- TRBJ2-1 - TRBV7-2 CASSSDYSSYNEQFF TGTGCCAGCAGCTCAGACTATTCCTCCTACAATGAGCAGTTCTTC
- TRBJ1-5 - TRBV19 CAAKQGFNQPQHF TGTGCCGCGAAACAGGGCTTCAATCAGCCCCAGCATTTT
TRBD2 TRBJ2-1 - TRBV18 CASSPVPGLGTEQFF TGTGCCAGCTCACCCGTCCCGGGACTAGGGACTGAGCAGTTCTTC
TRBD1 TRBJ1-1 - TRBV15 CATSRGGQGDTEAFF TGTGCCACCAGCAGAGGGGGACAGGGGGATACTGAAGCTTTCTTT
- TRBJ1-2 - TRBV29-1 CTSAEGSGDGYTF TGCACCTCGGCGGAGGGATCCGGAGATGGCTACACCTTC
- TRBJ2-7 - TRBV7-9 CASSLGAARYEQYF TGTGCCAGCAGCTTAGGAGCAGCGCGCTACGAGCAGTACTTC
TRBD1 TRBJ1-1 few TRBV7-9 CAVEGARTEAFF TGTGCCGTCGAGGGGGCTCGGACTGAAGCTTTCTTT
- TRBJ1-6 - TRBV19 CASSPTGSNSPLHF TGTGCCAGTAGCCCAACAGGCTCTAATTCACCCCTCCACTTT
- TRBJ1-1 - TRBV21-1 CASSILRGSEAFF TGTGCCAGCAGCATACTACGGGGAAGTGAAGCTTTCTTT
- TRBJ1-3 - TRBV27 CASSLSPSQGSGNTIYF TGTGCCAGCAGTTTATCCCCCTCACAGGGATCTGGAAACACCATATATTTT
TRBD2 TRBJ2-1 - TRBV11-2 CASSLGEGSPLNEQFF TGTGCCAGCAGCTTAGGGGAGGGATCCCCGTTAAATGAGCAGTTCTTC
- TRBJ1-1 - TRBV7-2 CASSYPRTEAFF TGTGCCAGCAGCTACCCGAGGACTGAAGCTTTCTTT
TRBD2 TRBJ2-1 - TRBV7-2 CASSPRTSLNEQFF TGTGCCAGCAGCCCCCGGACTAGCCTCAATGAGCAGTTCTTC
TRBD1 TRBJ1-6 - TRBV2 CASSQTGQGVYSPLHF TGTGCCAGCAGTCAGACGGGACAGGGCGTATATTCACCCCTCCACTTT
- TRBJ1-1 - TRBV9 CASSVETGSRNTEAFF TGTGCCAGCAGCGTAGAAACAGGGAGTAGGAACACTGAAGCTTTCTTT
- TRBJ1-1 - TRBV6-5 CASSYRTGKAFF TGTGCCAGCAGTTACCGAACAGGGAAAGCTTTCTTT
- TRBJ2-3 - TRBV7-2 CASSLVSQTTDTQYF TGTGCCAGCAGCTTAGTATCACAGACCACAGATACGCAGTATTTT